One sample yielded the 32 T cell receptor beta chains listed below, sequenced in a study of blood T cell repertoires in COVID-19. Assay used: immunoSEQ multiplex PCR; TCRdb lists only in-frame clones, some missing. The sample lists some 200,000 clones; 65% to 90% were seen once. The sample was PBMCs or T cells enriched from blood (not recorded which). These receptors all come from a man aged 40-49 years who had recovered from COVID-19.

The chain combines TRBV9 with TRBJ1-1; D perhaps matches TRBD1 (6 bases). The CDR3 runs 16 residues. The germline CDR1 and CDR2 sequences are SGDLS and YYNGEE. Trimming shortened V by 2 bases and J by 1 base, and 15 bases separated the two germline ends. The DNA of the CDR3 is TGTGCCAGCAGCGTGGGGACAACTCCGGAGAACACTGAAGCTTTCTTT. Its translation is CASSVGTTPENTEAFF.

The CDR3: CASSLAEKGTEAFF. DNA for the CDR3: TGCGCCAGCAGCTTGGCCGAAAAGGGGACTGAAGCTTTCTTT. The chain joins TRBV5-1 to TRBJ1-1, with D tentatively TRBD1 (5 bases). Germline V gives CDR1 SGHRS, CDR2 YFSETQ. The length of the CDR3 is 14 residues. V was cut by 0 bases and J by 5 bases, with 11 bases left in between. Variable domain in full (rest from reference TRBV5-1 and TRBJ1-1): KAGVTQTPRYLIKTRGQQVTLSCSPISGHRSVSWYQQTPGQGLQFLFEYFSETQRNKGNFPGRFSGRQFSNSRSEMNVSTLELGDSALYLCASSLAEKGTEAFFGQGTRLTVV.

This rearrangement joins TRBV7-3 to TRBJ2-2, with 11 nucleotides matching TRBD1. Germline V gene sequence: CDR1 SGHTA, CDR2 FQGTGA. After removal of 6 bases from V and 4 bases from J, the junction contained 7 bases not matched to a gene. The CDR3 is 16 residues long. CDR3 in DNA: TGTGCCAGCAGTCTACCTGGGACAGGGGGCACCGGGGAGCTGTTTTTT. Translated: CASSLPGTGGTGELFF.

This clone was counted between two and nine times. The rearrangement links TRBV5-1 to TRBJ2-5; 9 nucleotides align to TRBD2. The germline gives CDR1 SGHRS, CDR2 YFSETQ. J gave up 2 bases and V 6 bases, and 5 bases lay outside the gene matches. The CDR3 is 14 amino acids. The CDR3 nucleotides read TGCGCCAGCACTCCGACTAGCGGTCAAGAGACCCAGTACTTC. This encodes CASTPTSGQETQYF.

The chain couples TRBV6-2 or TRBV6-3 to TRBJ2-3; D unresolved. The CDR3 runs 15 residues. Germline CDR1 is MNHEY and CDR2 is SVGEGT. Trimming took 0 bases from V and 2 from J, leaving 9 bases between them. The CDR3 DNA sequence: TGTGCCAGCAGTTACTCGCCCGCGGACACAGATACGCAGTATTTT. Translated, it gives CASSYSPADTDTQYF.

J is TRBJ2-1 and V is TRBV30, with D possibly being TRBD2 (6 bases). The CDR3 is 18 residues long. CDR1 is GTSNPN, CDR2 SVGIG, per germline (reference sequence). The V end lost 3 bases, the J end lost 2 bases, and 23 bases lay between the germline ends. Here the CDR3 reads CAWSPQDPLARAYNEQFF. The DNA of the CDR3 is TGTGCCTGGAGCCCCCAGGACCCTCTAGCGCGCGCCTACAATGAGCAGTTCTTC.

This clone was recorded a few times. The rearrangement uses TRBV4-2 and TRBJ2-3, with D perhaps matching TRBD2 (5 bases). V was shortened by 4 bases and J by 4 bases, with 18 bases between the two germline ends. There are 16 residues in the CDR3. The germline V gene encodes CDR1 LGHNA and CDR2 YNFKEQ. CDR3 nucleotide sequence: TGTGCCAGCAGCCGCGGACTTCGGAGTGTAGCAGATACGCAGTATTTT. Protein: CASSRGLRSVADTQYF.

The gene calls are TRBV19 and TRBJ1-1; D perhaps matches TRBD1 (6 bases). The CDR3 has 12 amino acids. The germline gives CDR1 LNHDA, CDR2 SQIVND (reference sequence). Trimming took off 9 bases at V and 3 bases at J, with 11 bases between the two ends. CDR3 amino acids: CASQGLDTEAFF. CDR3 nucleotides: TGTGCCAGCCAGGGGTTGGACACTGAAGCTTTCTTT.

V gene TRBV28 combines with J gene TRBJ1-2; 8 positions match TRBD1. The V and J ends lost 5 bases and 1 base, in that order; junction bases with no gene match: 3. This CDR3 region has 14 residues. Looked up from germline, CDR1 is MDHEN and CDR2 is SYDVKM. CDR3 protein: CASSLDRVNYGYTF. CDR3 bases: TGTGCCAGCAGTCTGGACAGGGTTAACTATGGCTACACCTTC.

The V call is TRBV18, the J call TRBJ1-3; 7 positions match TRBD1. This CDR3 contains 15 residues. Germline values: CDR1 KGHSH, CDR2 LQKENI. Trimming took 6 bases from V and 2 from J; bases not matched to a gene: 7. The CDR3 sequence: CASSFSGTAGNTIYF. CDR3 DNA sequence: TGTGCCAGCTCGTTCTCCGGGACAGCTGGAAACACCATATATTTT.

J is TRBJ1-1 and V is TRBV5-8, with TRBD1 matching over 9 bases. Germline loops: CDR1 SGHTS, CDR2 YDEGEE. J lost 2 bases, V lost 4 bases, and 6 bases had no gene match. The CDR3 contains 15 residues. CDR3 amino acids: CASSQYRGLNTEAFF. For the CDR3, the DNA is TGTGCCAGCAGCCAGTACAGGGGGCTCAACACTGAAGCTTTCTTT.

This sequence joins TRBV2 and TRBJ1-2; 10 bases line up with TRBD1. Trimming removed 4 bases from V and 6 bases from J; junction bases left unmatched: 8. Looked up from germline, CDR1 is SNHLY and CDR2 is FYNNEI. The CDR3 covers 15 residues. DNA for the CDR3: TGTGCCAGCAGTGCGCTGGGACAGGGGATTGATGGCTACACCTTC. It codes for CASSALGQGIDGYTF.

This chain links TRBV29-1 with TRBJ1-2, with no clear D. Deletions cut 4 bases from V and 0 bases from J, with 12 bases between. CDR3 length: 14 residues. CDR1 and CDR2 (germline): SQVTM, ANQGSEA. The DNA for the CDR3 is TGCAGCGTTGCTGGGCAGATCTCTAACTATGGCTACACCTTC. Protein product: CSVAGQISNYGYTF.

This clone was detected only once. Other DNA sequences in this sample translate to the same CDR3. This chain joins TRBV14 and TRBJ1-2; 9 nucleotides align to TRBD1. The CDR3 sequence is 14 residues long. J lost 6 bases, V lost 3 bases, and 5 bases had no gene match. The germline V gene has CDR1 SGHDN and CDR2 FVKESK. The CDR3 nucleotides are TGTGCCAGCAGCCAGGGACAGGGTCGACATGGCTACACCTTC. It specifies CASSQGQGRHGYTF.

This chain links TRBV7-9 with TRBJ2-2; 7 nucleotides line up with TRBD2. V shed 1 base, J shed 5 bases, and the junction held 7 bases outside the gene matches. Germline loops: CDR1 SEHNR, CDR2 FQNEAQ (reference sequence). This CDR3 comprises 16 residues. The CDR3 DNA reads as TGTGCCAGCAGCTTAGGGAGCGGGACGGGAACCGGGGAGCTGTTTTTT. This translates into CASSLGSGTGTGELFF.

The chain couples TRBV7-8 to TRBJ2-2, with D possibly TRBD2 on 6 matching bases. Trimming removed 1 base from V and 5 bases from J, with 17 bases in between. Germline V CDR1 and CDR2: SGHVS, FQNEAQ. This CDR3 has 17 residues. CDR3 sequence reads: CASSLVVPGVRTGELFF. CDR3 in DNA: TGTGCCAGCAGCTTAGTGGTCCCGGGAGTGAGGACCGGGGAGCTGTTTTTT.

The V call is TRBV5-4, the J call TRBJ2-2; weak D call: TRBD2 (6 bases). This CDR3 spans 17 amino acids. The germline V and J ends were trimmed by 4 bases and 4 bases, with 20 bases remaining between them. Germline V gene sequence: CDR1 SGHNT, CDR2 YYREEE (reference sequence). CDR3 protein: CASSPRGSGVTTGELFF. In nucleotides, the CDR3 is TGTGCCAGCAGCCCTCGGGGTTCGGGAGTTACCACCGGGGAGCTGTTTTTT.

This clone was recorded a few times. The chain joins TRBV6-5 to TRBJ2-4; TRBD1 is a possible D gene (6 bases). V lost 0 bases and J 2 bases, leaving 11 bases between the germline ends. The CDR3 is 16 amino acids. Germline V CDR1 and CDR2: MNHEY, SVGAGI. The CDR3 DNA follows: TGTGCCAGCAGTTACTCGTATCAGGGGCCCAAAAACATTCAGTACTTC. Its protein product is CASSYSYQGPKNIQYF.

The gene calls are TRBV2 and TRBJ2-5, with 8 bases matching TRBD1. Germline V gene data show CDR1 as SNHLY and CDR2 as FYNNEI. The junction had 6 bases not matched to a gene; V was cut back by 6 bases and J by 3 bases. The CDR3 covers 14 residues. This chain's CDR3 is CASRTWTGKETQYF. The CDR3, as DNA: TGTGCCAGCAGGACCTGGACAGGGAAAGAGACCCAGTACTTC.

The V gene is TRBV27, the J gene TRBJ2-5; possible D gene TRBD2, 5 bases. Looked up from germline, CDR1 is MNHEY and CDR2 is SMNVEV (reference sequence). The ends were cut back, 0 bases at V and 5 bases at J, with 7 bases in the middle. This CDR3 comprises 13 residues. This CDR3 is CASSLSRGETQYF. Written as DNA, the CDR3 is TGTGCCAGCAGTTTATCGAGAGGGGAGACCCAGTACTTC.

The V gene is TRBV18, the J gene TRBJ2-1; 14 nucleotides agree with TRBD2. From germline, CDR1 is KGHSH and CDR2 LQKENI. CDR3 length: 19 residues. The V segment lost 1 base and the J segment 14 bases; nucleotides outside the gene matches: 19. CDR3 bases: TGTGCCAGCTCACCACGGAGCGCCACCTCCGGGACTAGCGGGAGTGGGGAGTTCTTC. It yields the protein CASSPRSATSGTSGSGEFF.

This clone was found a few times. The rearrangement uses TRBV29-1 and TRBJ1-2; D unclear. Looked up from germline, CDR1 is SQVTM and CDR2 is ANQGSEA. Trimming pared 3 bases from V and 4 bases from J, leaving 12 bases between. The CDR3 extends over 13 amino acids. CDR3 residues: CSVEGGRIYGYTF. CDR3 in DNA: TGCAGCGTTGAGGGAGGGAGGATCTATGGCTACACCTTC.

This clone was seen a single time. The chain joins TRBV12-5 to TRBJ1-1; unclear D gene. CDR1 and CDR2 (germline): LGHNT, FRNRAP. With 3 bases removed from V and 6 bases from J, the gap between germline ends came to 8 bases. The CDR3 is 12 residues long. This CDR3 is CASGLGESEAFF. CDR3 coding DNA: TGTGCTAGTGGTTTAGGAGAGTCTGAAGCTTTCTTT.

The J gene is TRBJ1-4, the V gene TRBV28, with D perhaps matching TRBD1 (5 bases). This CDR3 region has 13 residues. Germline CDR1 MDHEN, CDR2 SYDVKM. Trimming pared 9 bases from V and 4 bases from J, leaving 12 bases between. In DNA, the CDR3 is TGTGCCAGTAACGACAGAAATAATGAAAAACTGTTTTTT. It yields the protein CASNDRNNEKLFF.

V usage is TRBV7-6 and J usage is TRBJ1-5; 9 nucleotides align to TRBD1. J lost 1 base, V lost 8 bases, and 0 bases had no gene match. Per germline, CDR1 SGHVS and CDR2 FNYEAQ. CDR3 size: 13 residues. The CDR3 loop reads CASGTGSNQPQHF. The DNA of the CDR3 is TGTGCCAGCGGGACAGGGAGCAATCAGCCCCAGCATTTT.

This clone was seen once. V usage is TRBV5-4 and J usage is TRBJ2-1, with TRBD2 as a possible D gene (6 bases). Germline V gives CDR1 SGHNT, CDR2 YYREEE (reference sequence). CDR3 length: 14 amino acids. Between the trimmed V and J ends, which lost 4 bases and 8 bases, there was a span of 16 bases. The CDR3 loop is CASSRGAGGDEQFF. Written as DNA, the CDR3 is TGTGCCAGCAGCCGCGGAGCGGGCGGCGATGAGCAGTTCTTC.

This clone was observed a single time. The V call is TRBV3-1 (or the pseudogene TRBV3-2), the J call TRBJ2-1; TRBD1 might be the D (6 bases). CDR1 is LGHDT and CDR2 is YNNKEL in the germline V gene (reference sequence). This CDR3 spans 14 amino acids. Deletions cut 2 bases from V and 9 bases from J, with 14 bases between. DNA of the CDR3: TGTGCCAGCAGCCAATATAGGGGGACGGGTGAGCAGTTCTTC. It is translated as CASSQYRGTGEQFF.

The chain links TRBV19 to TRBJ2-2; D perhaps matches TRBD1 (5 bases). Germline assignment: CDR1 LNHDA and CDR2 SQIVND (reference sequence). The CDR3 runs 18 residues. V was shortened by 4 bases and J by 5 bases, with 23 bases between the two germline ends. The CDR3 nucleotides read TGTGCCAGTAGTAGCAGGGATAGCCGCGATAGTTGGACCGGGGAGCTGTTTTTT. Its protein is CASSSRDSRDSWTGELFF.

V is TRBV5-6 and J is TRBJ1-1; 12 nucleotides match TRBD1. This CDR3 is built from 14 residues. V was pared by 3 bases and J by 5 bases, with 2 bases of the junction left unmatched. Germline V gene data show CDR1 as SGHDT and CDR2 as YYEEEE. CDR3 nucleotide sequence: TGTGCCAGCAGCTGGGACAGGGGGCAGACTGAAGCTTTCTTT. Translating gives CASSWDRGQTEAFF. Supplemented by reference TRBV5-6 and TRBJ1-1, the full variable domain reads DAGVTQSPTHLIKTRGQQVTLRCSPKSGHDTVSWYQQALGQGPQFIFQYYEEEERQRGNFPDRFSGHQFPNYSSELNVNALLLGDSALYLCASSWDRGQTEAFFGQGTRLTVV.

V usage is TRBV6-5 and J usage is TRBJ1-1; D gene uncertain. CDR1 and CDR2 from the germline V gene are MNHEY and SVGAGI. The V end lost 5 bases, the J end lost 3 bases, and 7 bases lay between the germline ends. There are 12 residues in the CDR3. The DNA of the CDR3 is TGTGCCAGCAGTCCCCGGGACACTGAAGCTTTCTTT. The encoded protein is CASSPRDTEAFF.

This clone occurred once. CDR3 amino acids: CASSIDHQGGNQPQHF. Written as DNA, the CDR3 is TGTGCCAGTAGTATAGATCACCAGGGTGGCAATCAGCCCCAGCATTTT. This rearrangement joins TRBV19 to TRBJ1-5; a possible D gene is TRBD1 (5 bases). With 0 bases removed from V and 2 bases from J, the gap between germline ends came to 11 bases. The germline CDR1 and CDR2 sequences are LNHDA and SQIVND (reference sequence). The CDR3 length is 16 residues. Combining the CDR3 with reference TRBV19 and TRBJ1-5 gives the whole variable domain DGGITQSPKYLFRKEGQNVTLSCEQNLNHDAMYWYRQDPGQGLRLIYYSQIVNDFQKGDIAEGYSVSREKKESFPLTVTSAQKNPTAFYLCASSIDHQGGNQPQHFGDGTRLSIL.

The V gene is TRBV28, the J gene TRBJ1-6; a possible D gene is TRBD1 (5 bases). V lost 7 bases, J lost 7 bases, and 14 bases lay in between. Germline V CDR1 and CDR2: MDHEN, SYDVKM. This CDR3 is built from 14 residues. The CDR3 DNA reads as TGTGCCAGCACCCCCTCCCGGACAAATTCACCCCTCCACTTT. Its protein product is CASTPSRTNSPLHF.